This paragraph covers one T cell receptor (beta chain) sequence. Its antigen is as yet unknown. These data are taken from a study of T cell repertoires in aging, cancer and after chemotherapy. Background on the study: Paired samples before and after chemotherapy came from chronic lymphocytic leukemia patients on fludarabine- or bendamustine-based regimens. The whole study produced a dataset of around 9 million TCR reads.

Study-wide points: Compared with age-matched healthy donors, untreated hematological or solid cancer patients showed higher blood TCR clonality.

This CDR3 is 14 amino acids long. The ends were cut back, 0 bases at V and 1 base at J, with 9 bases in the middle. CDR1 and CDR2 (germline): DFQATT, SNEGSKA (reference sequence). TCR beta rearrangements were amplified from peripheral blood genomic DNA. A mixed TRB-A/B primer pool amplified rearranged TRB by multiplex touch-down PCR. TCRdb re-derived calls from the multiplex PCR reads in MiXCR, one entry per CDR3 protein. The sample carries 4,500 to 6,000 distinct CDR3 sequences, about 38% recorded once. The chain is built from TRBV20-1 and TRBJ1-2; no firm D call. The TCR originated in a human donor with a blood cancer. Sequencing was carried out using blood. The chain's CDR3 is CSARDEGNNYGYTF. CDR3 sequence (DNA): TGCAGTGCTAGAGATGAAGGAAATAACTATGGCTACACCTTC.